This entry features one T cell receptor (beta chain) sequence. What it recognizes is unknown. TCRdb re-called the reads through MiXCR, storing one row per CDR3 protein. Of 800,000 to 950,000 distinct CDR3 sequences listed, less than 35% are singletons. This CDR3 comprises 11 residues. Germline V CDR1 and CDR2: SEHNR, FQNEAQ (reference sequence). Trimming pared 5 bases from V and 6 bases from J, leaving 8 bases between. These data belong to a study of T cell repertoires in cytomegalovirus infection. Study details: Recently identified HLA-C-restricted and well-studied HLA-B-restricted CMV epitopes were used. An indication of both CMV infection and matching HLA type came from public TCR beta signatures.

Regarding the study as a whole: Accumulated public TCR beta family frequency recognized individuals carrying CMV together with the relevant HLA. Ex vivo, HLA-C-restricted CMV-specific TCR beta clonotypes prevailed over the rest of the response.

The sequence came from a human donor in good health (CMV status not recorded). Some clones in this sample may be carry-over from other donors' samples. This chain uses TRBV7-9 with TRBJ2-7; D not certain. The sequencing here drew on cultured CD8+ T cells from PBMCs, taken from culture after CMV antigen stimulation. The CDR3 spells CASSDIPEQYF. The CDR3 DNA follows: TGTGCCAGCAGCGACATACCCGAGCAGTACTTC.